These 19 T cell receptor beta chains came from one sample sequenced in a study of read filtering for tumor transcriptome and immune sequencing. The library was built from about 370 ng RNA with molecular barcoded adaptors for alpha/delta and beta/gamma chains. TCRdb independently ran MiXCR on the reads; one entry per CDR3 protein. The data show 120,000 or so distinct CDR3 sequences, about an eighth seen once. Sample: a population of CD138-negative cells sorted from bone marrow. The receptors shown here come from a donor at least 40 years old with multiple myeloma.

This clonotype was observed at least ten times. The chain's CDR3 is CASSLRGPQGGGETQYF. DNA for the CDR3: TGCGCCAGCAGCCTCCGAGGTCCCCAGGGTGGGGGAGAGACCCAGTACTTC. This rearrangement joins TRBV5-1 to TRBJ2-5; either TRBD1 or TRBD2 may fit D (5 bases each). Germline CDR1 is SGHRS and CDR2 is YFSETQ. Between the trimmed V and J ends, which lost 4 bases and 4 bases, there was a span of 23 bases. CDR3 length: 17 residues. Supplemented by reference TRBV5-1 and TRBJ2-5, the full variable domain reads KAGVTQTPRYLIKTRGQQVTLSCSPISGHRSVSWYQQTPGQGLQFLFEYFSETQRNKGNFPGRFSGRQFSNSRSEMNVSTLELGDSALYLCASSLRGPQGGGETQYFGPGTRLLVL.

This clonotype was detected ten times or more. The chain carries TRBV7-9 and TRBJ2-2; TRBD1 matches 7 bases. This CDR3 spans 13 amino acids. V lost 10 bases and J lost 7; bases outside the gene matches: 9. The V gene's germline CDR1 is SEHNR and CDR2 FQNEAQ (reference sequence). CDR3 in amino acids: CATPAGGFGELFF. DNA of the CDR3: TGTGCCACCCCGGCAGGGGGATTCGGGGAGCTGTTTTTT.

A remark on this clonotype: A much larger clone sits a single nucleotide away, making a read error possible. The J gene is TRBJ1-4, the V gene TRBV6-2 or TRBV6-3, with a tentative D call TRBD1 (5 bases). The germline V gene has CDR1 MNHEY and CDR2 SVGEGT. CDR3 length equals 18 residues. In DNA form, the CDR3 reads TGTGCCAGCAGTTATCGGGGCAGACAAACACCAACTAATGGAAAACTGTTTTTT. This codes for CASSYRGRQTPTNGKLFF.

This clonotype has a count of ten or more. The genes are TRBV11-1 and TRBJ2-1; 9 bases are a match to TRBD2. Germline CDR1 SGHAT, CDR2 FQDESV (reference sequence). The junction had 6 bases not matched to a gene; V was cut back by 2 bases and J by 10 bases. The CDR3 length is 14 residues. The CDR3 DNA follows: TGTGCCAGCAGCTTACAGCGGGAGGTAAAAGAGCAGTTCTTC. Amino acids: CASSLQREVKEQFF.

This clonotype was seen ten or more times. The chain joins TRBV29-1 to TRBJ2-5; a possible D gene is TRBD1 (6 bases). The CDR3 is 12 residues long. Per the germline V gene, CDR1 is SQVTM and CDR2 is ANQGSEA. The V end was cut by 8 bases, the J end by 2 bases, with 12 bases between. The CDR3 is CSFRTAQETQYF. CDR3 DNA sequence: TGCAGCTTTCGGACAGCACAAGAGACCCAGTACTTC.

This clonotype was detected ten times or more. The J gene is TRBJ1-1, the V gene TRBV2; D is possibly TRBD1 (5 bases). V was cut by 3 bases and J by 5 bases, with 10 bases left in between. Germline values: CDR1 SNHLY, CDR2 FYNNEI. The CDR3 has 13 amino acids. CDR3 residues: CASSDRAVTEAFF. In DNA form, the CDR3 reads TGTGCCAGCAGTGACAGGGCAGTAACTGAAGCTTTCTTT.

This clonotype was counted between two and nine times. A much larger clone lies one base from this, so it may be a read error. V usage is TRBV5-1 and J usage is TRBJ2-1; 7 nucleotides agree with TRBD1. Germline CDR1 SGHRS, CDR2 YFSETQ. J gave up 5 bases and V 0 bases, and 2 bases lay outside the gene matches. The CDR3 covers 14 residues. The CDR3 DNA sequence: TGCGCCAGCAGCTTGGACAGGGGCAACAATGAGCAGTTCTTC. Protein: CASSLDRGNNEQFF.

This clonotype was counted ten times or more. The CDR3, as DNA: TGTGCCAGCAGGGCTGGGGAGGACAATCAGCCCCAGCATTTT. Translating gives CASRAGEDNQPQHF. The chain combines TRBV12-3 or TRBV12-4 with TRBJ1-5, with D unresolved. V gave up 6 bases and J gave up 3 bases, with 12 bases separating them. The CDR3 has 14 residues.

In its sample, this clonotype was seen a few times. This chain joins TRBV6-6 and TRBJ1-4, with TRBD1 as a possible D gene (5 bases). The V end was cut by 5 bases, the J end by 7 bases, with 14 bases between. The CDR3 spans 14 residues. The germline CDR1 and CDR2 sequences are MNHNY and SVGAGI (reference sequence). The CDR3 is CASSRGGLGEKLFF. The CDR3 coding sequence is TGTGCCAGCAGTCGCGGGGGTCTGGGTGAAAAACTGTTTTTT.

This clonotype was counted many times. The chain couples TRBV5-1 to TRBJ2-2; D unresolved. Germline loops: CDR1 SGHRS, CDR2 YFSETQ. The CDR3 contains 12 residues. Trimming shortened V by 0 bases and J by 6 bases, and 3 bases separated the two germline ends. The CDR3 DNA sequence: TGCGCCAGCAGCTTGGCACCCGGGGAGCTGTTTTTT. Protein: CASSLAPGELFF.

This clonotype was seen only a few times. V is TRBV13 and J is TRBJ2-5, with 7 bases lining up with TRBD2. Germline-derived CDR1 and CDR2 are PRHDT and FYEKMQ (reference sequence). Trimming removed 6 bases from V and 4 bases from J; junction bases left unmatched: 8. CDR3 length: 14 residues. The CDR3 DNA sequence: TGTGCCAGCAGGAGGACTAGGGACTTAGAGACCCAGTACTTC. Residues: CASRRTRDLETQYF.

The sample holds many counts of this clonotype. V usage is TRBV20-1 and J usage is TRBJ1-1; D not certain. V was pared by 4 bases and J by 3 bases, with 12 bases between. The CDR3 has 13 residues. Germline CDR1 DFQATT, CDR2 SNEGSKA (reference sequence). CDR3 region: CSANSRADTEAFF. CDR3 in DNA: TGCAGTGCTAATTCTAGGGCGGACACTGAAGCTTTCTTT.

The chain carries TRBV29-1 and TRBJ2-1; D gene uncertain. The CDR3 sequence is 12 residues long. The V gene lost 5 bases and the J gene lost 6 bases, with 11 bases spanning the gap. Germline V gene data show CDR1 as SQVTM and CDR2 as ANQGSEA. The CDR3 nucleotides are TGCAGCGTTCTTATTACCCTCAATGAGCAGTTCTTC. It yields the protein CSVLITLNEQFF.

This clonotype was observed many times. The rearrangement links TRBV20-1 to TRBJ2-3; TRBD2 matches at 9 bases. Germline CDR1 and CDR2: DFQATT and SNEGSKA (reference sequence). The CDR3 contains 15 residues. V shed 3 bases and J 5 bases; nucleotides not matched to a gene: 9. The CDR3 DNA reads TGCAGTGCTAGGACGGGACTAGCCCTCATAGATACGCAGTATTTT. Encoded protein: CSARTGLALIDTQYF.

The chain joins TRBV30 to TRBJ2-1; perhaps TRBD2 as D (6 bases). The CDR3 contains 13 residues. CDR1 and CDR2 (germline): GTSNPN, SVGIG (reference sequence). Trimming removed 3 bases at V and 9 bases at J, with 15 bases between. In DNA form, the CDR3 reads TGTGCCTGGAGAGTGGAGGGGAAGGTTGAGCAGTTCTTC. Translating it yields CAWRVEGKVEQFF.

The CDR3 protein is CSVAGLGQETQYF. The CDR3 DNA reads as TGCAGCGTTGCGGGACTAGGGCAAGAGACCCAGTACTTC. The chain recombines TRBV29-1 with TRBJ2-5; 8 bases are shared with TRBD2. CDR1 is SQVTM and CDR2 is ANQGSEA in the germline V gene. The length of the CDR3 is 13 residues. Trimming took 4 bases from V and 2 from J; bases not matched to a gene: 3.

This clonotype was detected a few times. This chain joins TRBV7-2 and TRBJ1-1; D is unresolved. CDR1 SGHTA and CDR2 FQGNSA come from the germline V gene. The CDR3 has 14 residues. V was trimmed by 5 bases and J by 0 bases, leaving 10 bases between them. CDR3 sequence (DNA): TGTGCCAGCAGCGAACAAGAGGTGAACACTGAAGCTTTCTTT. Translated, it gives CASSEQEVNTEAFF.

This clonotype was recorded many times. The CDR3 DNA reads TGTGCCAGCAGCCCCGGGTGGGTGGGCACTGAAGCTTTCTTT. Protein: CASSPGWVGTEAFF. V and J are TRBV11-2 and TRBJ1-1; D is unresolved. Per the germline V gene, CDR1 is SGHAT and CDR2 is FQNNGV. V gave up 5 bases and J gave up 4 bases, with 14 bases separating them. The CDR3 loop spans 14 amino acids.

The chain joins TRBV11-2 to TRBJ2-5; possibly TRBD1 for D (6 bases). CDR3 length: 16 amino acids. Trimming pared 0 bases from V and 7 bases from J, leaving 18 bases between. Per the germline V gene, CDR1 is SGHAT and CDR2 is FQNNGV. CDR3 amino acids: CASSLDHAGVGATQYF. CDR3 nucleotide sequence: TGTGCCAGCAGCTTAGATCACGCAGGGGTAGGAGCGACCCAGTACTTC.